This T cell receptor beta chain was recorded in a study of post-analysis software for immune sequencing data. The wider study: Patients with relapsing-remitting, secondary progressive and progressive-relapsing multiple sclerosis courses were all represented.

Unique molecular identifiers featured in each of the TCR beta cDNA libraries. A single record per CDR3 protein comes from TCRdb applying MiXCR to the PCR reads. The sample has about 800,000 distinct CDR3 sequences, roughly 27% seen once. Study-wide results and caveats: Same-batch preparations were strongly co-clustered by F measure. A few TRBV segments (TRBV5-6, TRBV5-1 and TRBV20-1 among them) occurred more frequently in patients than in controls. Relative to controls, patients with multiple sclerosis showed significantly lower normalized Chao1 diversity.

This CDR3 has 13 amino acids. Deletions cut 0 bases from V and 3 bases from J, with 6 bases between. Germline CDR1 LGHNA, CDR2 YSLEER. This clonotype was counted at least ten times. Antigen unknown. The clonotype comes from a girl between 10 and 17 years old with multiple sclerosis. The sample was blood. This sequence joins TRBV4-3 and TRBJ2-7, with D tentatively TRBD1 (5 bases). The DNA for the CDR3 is TGCGCCAGCAGCCAAGACAGGGTCTACGAGCAGTACTTC. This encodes CASSQDRVYEQYF.